This TCR beta chain was sequenced during a study of immune cell composition in non-small cell lung cancer. Normal lung was sampled as far from the tumour as possible, at least 3 cm. Genomic DNA came from frozen unsorted single-cell suspensions. Study-wide results and limits: Tumour-reactive clones were not shown to match dominant in vivo tumour clones.

Details on this clone: The antigen remains unidentified.

Sequencing used immunoSEQ multiplex PCR; TCRdb keeps in-frame clones, though not all of them. The sample yields about 4,500 clones, more than 70% seen once. The CDR3 has 15 residues. Per germline, CDR1 SGHTS and CDR2 YDEGEE. Losses at the gene ends were 4 bases for V and 3 bases for J; bases not matched to a gene: 6. The sample consisted of non-adjacent lung tissue. This chain links TRBV5-8 with TRBJ2-3; 9 nucleotides agree with TRBD2. This clonotype was sampled from a human donor with non-small cell lung cancer. The CDR3 region has the DNA TGTGCCAGCAGCGCCCCGGGACTAGCAACAGATACGCAGTATTTT. This translates into CASSAPGLATDTQYF.